This T cell receptor (beta chain) is drawn from a study of tumor and adjacent non-tumor tissue in lung cancer. For the study at large: On average, productive TCRbeta reads reached about 4.17 million per sample. Study-wide findings and caveats: Tumor tissue had significantly higher TCR diversity than normal lung.

As for this clonotype: What it recognizes is unknown.

The V end lost 6 bases, the J end lost 1 base, and 10 bases lay between the germline ends. The CDR3 totals 13 residues. Germline lookup yields CDR1 MNHNS and CDR2 SASEGT. This sample's RNA came from whole unsorted tissue. Distant lung tissue was collected more than 3 cm away from the tumor edge. Donors were chemotherapy-naive, newly diagnosed lung cancer surgical patients in China, August–late 2014. The library came from three nested PCR rounds adapted from ARM-PCR protocols. TCRdb processed the multiplex PCR reads anew with MiXCR; each CDR3 protein has one entry. The sample yields about 67,000 distinct CDR3 sequences, about 77% seen once.

This TCR came from a man aged 55-75 years with non-small cell lung cancer. The rearrangement uses TRBV6-1 and TRBJ2-7; the D is unclear. Sample: distant non-tumor lung tissue. The CDR3 protein is CASSQHVSYEQYF. The CDR3 nucleotides read TGTGCCAGCAGCCAACATGTGTCCTACGAGCAGTACTTC.